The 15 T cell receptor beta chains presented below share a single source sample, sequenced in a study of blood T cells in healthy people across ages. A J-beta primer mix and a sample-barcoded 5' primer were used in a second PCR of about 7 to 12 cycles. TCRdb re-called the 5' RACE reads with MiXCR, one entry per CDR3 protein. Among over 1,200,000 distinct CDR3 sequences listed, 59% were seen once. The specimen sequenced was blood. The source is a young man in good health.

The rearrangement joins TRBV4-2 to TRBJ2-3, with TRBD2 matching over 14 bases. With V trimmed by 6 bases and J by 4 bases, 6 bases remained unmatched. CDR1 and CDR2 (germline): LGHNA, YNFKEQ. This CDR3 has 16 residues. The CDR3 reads CASRTGLAGGSDTQYF. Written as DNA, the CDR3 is TGTGCCAGCAGAACTGGACTAGCGGGAGGTTCAGATACGCAGTATTTT.

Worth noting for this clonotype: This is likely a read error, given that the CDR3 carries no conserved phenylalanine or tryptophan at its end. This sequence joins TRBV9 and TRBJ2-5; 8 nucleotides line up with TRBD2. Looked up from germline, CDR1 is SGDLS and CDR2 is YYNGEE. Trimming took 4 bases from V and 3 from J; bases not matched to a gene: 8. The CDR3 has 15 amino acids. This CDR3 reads CASSSLLAGKETQYL. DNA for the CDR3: TGTGCCAGCAGCTCTCTTTTAGCGGGGAAAGAGACCCAGTACTTA.

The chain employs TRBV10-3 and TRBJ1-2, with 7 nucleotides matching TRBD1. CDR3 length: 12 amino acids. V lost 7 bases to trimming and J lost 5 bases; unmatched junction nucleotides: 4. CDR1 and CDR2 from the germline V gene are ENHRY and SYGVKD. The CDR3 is CAIKRDRYGYTF. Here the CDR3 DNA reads TGTGCCATCAAAAGGGACAGATATGGCTACACCTTC.

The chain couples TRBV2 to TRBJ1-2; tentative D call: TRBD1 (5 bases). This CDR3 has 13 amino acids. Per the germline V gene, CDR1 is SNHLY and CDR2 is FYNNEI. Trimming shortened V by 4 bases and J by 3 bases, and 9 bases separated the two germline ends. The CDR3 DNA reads TGTGCCAGCAGTGCGGACACTGACTATGGCTACACCTTC. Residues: CASSADTDYGYTF.

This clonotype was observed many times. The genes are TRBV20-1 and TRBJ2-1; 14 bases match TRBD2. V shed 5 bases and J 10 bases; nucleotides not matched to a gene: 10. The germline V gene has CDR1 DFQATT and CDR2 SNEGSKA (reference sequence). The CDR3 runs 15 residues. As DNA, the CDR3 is TGCAGTGCTGTACCCGGGACTAGCGGGGGTGGAGAGCAGTTCTTC. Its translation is CSAVPGTSGGGEQFF.

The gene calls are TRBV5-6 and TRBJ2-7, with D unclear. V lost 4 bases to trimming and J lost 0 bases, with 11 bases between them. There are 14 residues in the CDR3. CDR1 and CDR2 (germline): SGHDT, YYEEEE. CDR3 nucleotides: TGTGCCAGCAGCACTACCGGGCCCTCCTACGAGCAGTACTTC. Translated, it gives CASSTTGPSYEQYF.

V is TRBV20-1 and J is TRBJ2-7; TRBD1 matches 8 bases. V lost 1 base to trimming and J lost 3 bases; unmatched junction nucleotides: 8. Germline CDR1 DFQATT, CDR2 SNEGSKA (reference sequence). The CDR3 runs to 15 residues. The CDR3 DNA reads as TGCAGTGCTAGAGCGGGGTGGACAGGGCTCTACGAGCAGTACTTC. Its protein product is CSARAGWTGLYEQYF.

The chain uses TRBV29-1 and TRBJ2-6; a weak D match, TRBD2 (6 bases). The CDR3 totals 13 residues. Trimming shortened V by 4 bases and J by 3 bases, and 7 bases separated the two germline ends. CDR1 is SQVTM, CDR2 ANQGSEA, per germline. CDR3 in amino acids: CSVGGDGANVLTF. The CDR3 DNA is TGCAGCGTTGGGGGGGATGGGGCCAACGTCCTGACTTTC.

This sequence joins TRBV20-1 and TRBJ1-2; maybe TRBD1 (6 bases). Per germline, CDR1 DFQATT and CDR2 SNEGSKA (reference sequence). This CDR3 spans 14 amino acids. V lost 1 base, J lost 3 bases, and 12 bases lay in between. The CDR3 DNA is TGCAGTGCTAGAGTCGGGGGCGATTACTATGGCTACACCTTC. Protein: CSARVGGDYYGYTF.

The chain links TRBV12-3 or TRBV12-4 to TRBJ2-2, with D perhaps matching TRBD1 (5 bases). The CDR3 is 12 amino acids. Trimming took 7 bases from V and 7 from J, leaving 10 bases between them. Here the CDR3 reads CASNQGSGELFF. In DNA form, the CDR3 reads TGTGCCAGCAATCAGGGTAGCGGGGAGCTGTTTTTT.

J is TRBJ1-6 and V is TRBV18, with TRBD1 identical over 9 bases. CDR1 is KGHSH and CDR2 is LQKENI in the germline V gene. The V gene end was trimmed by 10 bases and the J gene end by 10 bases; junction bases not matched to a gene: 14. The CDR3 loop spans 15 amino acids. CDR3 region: CATSDRGDGSSPLHF. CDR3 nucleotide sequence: TGTGCCACCTCGGACAGGGGAGATGGTAGCTCACCCCTCCACTTT.

The CDR3 spells CSAPGLAGGINEQFF. DNA for the CDR3: TGCAGTGCACCCGGACTAGCGGGGGGGATCAATGAGCAGTTCTTC. V usage is TRBV20-1 and J usage is TRBJ2-1; 15 nucleotides align to TRBD2. CDR1 is DFQATT, CDR2 SNEGSKA, per germline (reference sequence). CDR3 length: 15 residues. V gave up 6 bases and J gave up 6 bases; unmatched junction bases: 6.

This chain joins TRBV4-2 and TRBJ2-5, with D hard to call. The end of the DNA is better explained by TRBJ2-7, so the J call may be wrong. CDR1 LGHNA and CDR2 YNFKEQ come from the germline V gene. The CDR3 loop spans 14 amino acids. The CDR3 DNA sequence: TGTGCCAGCAGCCAAGAAACGCAGTTTTCCGAGCAGTACTTC. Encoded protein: CASSQETQFSEQYF.

In DNA form, the CDR3 reads TGTGCCAGCAGCCCTCGGGCAGGTGGTGGCTACACCTTC. The encoded protein is CASSPRAGGGYTF. The chain combines TRBV27 with TRBJ1-2; D is undetermined. Deletions cut 6 bases from V and 7 bases from J, with 15 bases between. This CDR3 comprises 13 residues. The germline V gene encodes CDR1 MNHEY and CDR2 SMNVEV (reference sequence).

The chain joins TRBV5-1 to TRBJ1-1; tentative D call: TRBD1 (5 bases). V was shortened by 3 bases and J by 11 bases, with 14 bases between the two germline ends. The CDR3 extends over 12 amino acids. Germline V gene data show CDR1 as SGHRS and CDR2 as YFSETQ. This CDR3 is CASSSEEGWAFF. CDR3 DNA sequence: TGCGCCAGCAGCTCAGAGGAGGGGTGGGCTTTCTTT.